This TCR beta chain was observed in a study of OX40 agonist ivuxolimab in advanced cancers. On the study more broadly: The study enrolled dose-escalation patients with hepatocellular carcinoma, melanoma, renal cell or head and neck cancer. Partial responses were achieved by three patients, one with hepatocellular carcinoma and two with cutaneous melanoma. From about 23 to 85 years was the age range, with a mean of roughly 59 years, and 70% to 85% were male. Study-wide results and caveats: Clones of CD4+ and CD8+ blood T cells grew by week 6 at doses of 0.1 to 3.0 mg/kg.

Repertoires were generated with immunoSEQ multiplex PCR, while TCRdb's copy carries only in-frame clones and drops some. The sample includes roughly 80,000 clones, about nine tenths of them seen just once. Regarding this clone: As yet, its antigen is unknown.

The V gene lost 8 bases and the J gene lost 9 bases, with 19 bases spanning the gap. The CDR3 loop spans 13 amino acids. Germline CDR1 MNHEY, CDR2 SMNVEV (reference sequence). The clonotype originates from an adult with an advanced solid tumor such as melanoma, head and neck, liver or kidney cancer. Sequenced here: CD4+ or CD8+ T cells sorted from blood, sampled in a trial of the OX40 agonist ivuxolimab. The V call is TRBV27, the J call TRBJ1-2; D may be TRBD1 (5 bases). The CDR3 spells CASAQPGRHSYTF. In nucleotides, the CDR3 is TGTGCCAGCGCACAACCGGGGCGACATAGCTACACCTTC.